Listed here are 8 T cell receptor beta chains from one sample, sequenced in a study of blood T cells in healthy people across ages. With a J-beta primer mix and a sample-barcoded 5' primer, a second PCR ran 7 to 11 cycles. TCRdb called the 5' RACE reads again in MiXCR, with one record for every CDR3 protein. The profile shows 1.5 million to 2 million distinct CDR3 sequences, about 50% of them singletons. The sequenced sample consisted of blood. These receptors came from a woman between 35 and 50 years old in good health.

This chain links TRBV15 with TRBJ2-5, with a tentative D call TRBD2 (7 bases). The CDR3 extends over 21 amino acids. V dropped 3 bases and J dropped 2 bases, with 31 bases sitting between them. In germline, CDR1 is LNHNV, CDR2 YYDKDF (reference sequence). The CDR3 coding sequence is TGTGCCACCAGCAGGGCTTTACTTTGGGGCGGGGGCCAGTCCCAGCAAGAGACCCAGTACTTC. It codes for CATSRALLWGGGQSQQETQYF. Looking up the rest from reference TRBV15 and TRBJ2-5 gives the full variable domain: DAMVIQNPRYQVTQFGKPVTLSCSQTLNHNVMYWYQQKSSQAPKLLFHYYDKDFNNEADTPDNFQSRRPNTSFCFLDIRSPGLGDTAMYLCATSRALLWGGGQSQQETQYFGPGTRLLVL.

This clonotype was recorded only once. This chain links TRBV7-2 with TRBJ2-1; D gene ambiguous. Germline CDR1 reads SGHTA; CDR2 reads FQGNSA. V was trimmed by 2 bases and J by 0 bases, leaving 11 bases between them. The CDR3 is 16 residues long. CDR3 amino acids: CASSLTAPSSYNEQFF. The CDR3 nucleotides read TGTGCCAGCAGCTTAACAGCACCCAGCTCCTACAATGAGCAGTTCTTC.

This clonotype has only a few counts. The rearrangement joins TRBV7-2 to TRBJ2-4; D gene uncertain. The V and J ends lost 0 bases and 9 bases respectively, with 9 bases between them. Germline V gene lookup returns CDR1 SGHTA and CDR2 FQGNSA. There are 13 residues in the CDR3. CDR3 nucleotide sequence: TGTGCCAGCAGCTTAGCGCAGTCGAGCATTCAGTACTTC. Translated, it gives CASSLAQSSIQYF.

As DNA, the CDR3 is TGTGCCAGCAGCCCAATCATTTACCTACCCACAGAGACCCAGTACTTC. This translates into CASSPIIYLPTETQYF. The chain is built from TRBV9 and TRBJ2-5; D gene uncertain. CDR3 length equals 16 residues. Germline V gene data show CDR1 as SGDLS and CDR2 as YYNGEE. V was clipped by 4 bases and J by 4 bases, with 20 bases between them.

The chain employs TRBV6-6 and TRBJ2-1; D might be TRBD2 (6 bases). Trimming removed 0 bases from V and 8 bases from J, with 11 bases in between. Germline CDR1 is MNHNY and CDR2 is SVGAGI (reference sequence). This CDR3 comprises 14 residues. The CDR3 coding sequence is TGTGCCAGCAGTTACTCGGGGGGAATGGATGAGCAGTTCTTC. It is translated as CASSYSGGMDEQFF.

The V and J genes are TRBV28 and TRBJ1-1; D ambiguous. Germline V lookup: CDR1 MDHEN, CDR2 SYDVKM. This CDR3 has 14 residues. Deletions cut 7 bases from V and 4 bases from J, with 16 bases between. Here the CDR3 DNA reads TGTGCCAGCAACCCGGGTGGGCGGGCCACTGAAGCTTTCTTT. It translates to CASNPGGRATEAFF.

CDR3 nucleotides: TGTGCCGCCACAGGGGGCGCTGGCACAGATACGCAGTATTTT. Protein: CAATGGAGTDTQYF. The rearrangement uses TRBV6-6 and TRBJ2-3, with 9 bases identical to TRBD1. Germline trimming cut 11 bases from V and 1 base from J; bases unmatched to any gene: 7. This CDR3 has 14 amino acids. Per germline, CDR1 MNHNY and CDR2 SVGAGI (reference sequence).

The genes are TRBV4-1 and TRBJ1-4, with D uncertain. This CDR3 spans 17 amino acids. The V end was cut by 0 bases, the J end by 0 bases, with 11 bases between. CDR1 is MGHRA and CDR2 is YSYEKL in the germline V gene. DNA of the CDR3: TGCGCCAGCAGCCAAGATCCGAAGGGAGCAACTAATGAAAAACTGTTTTTT. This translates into CASSQDPKGATNEKLFF.